The 23 T cell receptor beta chains listed next were all sequenced from one sample in a study of metastatic and nonmetastatic thyroid tumors. Every patient was untreated before thyroid surgery. TCRdb re-called the PCR reads via MiXCR. This table has about 69,000 clones, more than 13% appearing once. The specimen sequenced was blood. Source of these receptors: a male donor with papillary thyroid cancer or a benign thyroid nodule (not recorded which). Some clones in this sample may be carry-over from other donors' samples.

This clone has at least ten counts. The CDR3: CASIGLAAANTGELFF. The CDR3 nucleotides read TGTGCCAGCATCGGACTAGCGGCCGCGAACACCGGGGAGCTGTTTTTT. The V call is TRBV11-1, the J call TRBJ2-2; 10 bases map to TRBD2. Germline V gene data show CDR1 as SGHAT and CDR2 as FQDESV (reference sequence). Losses at the gene ends were 7 bases for V and 0 bases for J; bases not matched to a gene: 5. The CDR3 runs to 16 residues.

This clone came up many times. The chain is built from TRBV6-1 and TRBJ1-2; D gene unclear. The CDR3 consists of 13 residues. Germline values: CDR1 MNHNS, CDR2 SASEGT. Trimming cost V 4 bases and J 4 bases, with 10 bases left between them. Here the CDR3 reads CASSAKTSYGYTF. CDR3 DNA: TGTGCCAGCAGTGCAAAAACCTCCTATGGCTACACCTTC.

This clone was seen only a few times. The junction does not match germline at one end; this may be a read error. The chain uses TRBV28 and TRBJ1-6; D remains unclear. The germline gives CDR1 MDHEN, CDR2 SYDVKM. This CDR3 is built from 17 residues. CDR3 sequence: CASRFDLRGSYNSPLHF. For the CDR3, the DNA is TGTGCCAGCCGTTTTGACCTCCGGGGCTCCTATAATTCACCCCTCCACTTT.

In this sample, this clone turned up a few times. The J gene is TRBJ1-1, the V gene TRBV18; D remains ambiguous. The V gene lost 3 bases and the J gene lost 4 bases, with 12 bases spanning the gap. Germline CDR1 and CDR2: KGHSH and LQKENI. The CDR3 contains 14 residues. CDR3 DNA: TGTGCCAGCTCACCCGCTGCGGTGAGCACTGAAGCTTTCTTT. It encodes CASSPAAVSTEAFF.

The sample holds many counts of this clone. V is TRBV4-3 and J is TRBJ2-7; 8 nucleotides align to TRBD1. The germline V gene has CDR1 LGHNA and CDR2 YSLEER. The CDR3 is 15 residues long. The ends lost 4 bases at V and 3 bases at J; junction bases unmatched: 8. In nucleotides, the CDR3 is TGCGCCAGCAGCCTAGACAGGGGATTGATCTACGAGCAGTACTTC. Residues: CASSLDRGLIYEQYF.

The CDR3 nucleotides are TGTGCTAGCGGATTCTCCGCGGGAGGGCCAGGAGAGACCCAGTACTTC. Encoded protein: CASGFSAGGPGETQYF. The gene calls are TRBV7-7 and TRBJ2-5; TRBD2 aligns across 9 bases. CDR3 size: 16 residues. Germline values: CDR1 SSHAT, CDR2 FNYEAQ (reference sequence).

The V and J genes are TRBV5-1 and TRBJ2-7; D perhaps matches TRBD1 (6 bases). CDR1 and CDR2 from the germline V gene are SGHRS and YFSETQ. This CDR3 is 15 amino acids long. Between the trimmed V and J ends, which lost 4 bases and 7 bases, there was a span of 21 bases. In DNA form, the CDR3 reads TGCGCCAGCAGCCCCGATTTTACAGGGTCGGGTGAGCAGTACTTC. This codes for CASSPDFTGSGEQYF.

This clone showed up many times. The chain carries TRBV11-1 and TRBJ2-2; 8 bases fit TRBD2. The trim removed 5 bases at V and 4 bases at J, leaving 9 bases unmatched. The germline gives CDR1 SGHAT, CDR2 FQDESV (reference sequence). This CDR3 spans 16 amino acids. The CDR3 DNA follows: TGTGCCAGCAGCCCTTCGGGGGGGCGCGGCACCGGGGAGCTGTTTTTT. Protein sequence: CASSPSGGRGTGELFF.

This clone has a count of ten or more. The gene calls are TRBV29-1 and TRBJ1-2; weak D call: TRBD1 (6 bases). CDR1 and CDR2 (germline): SQVTM, ANQGSEA. The CDR3 contains 12 residues. Trimming shortened V by 3 bases and J by 7 bases, and 12 bases separated the two germline ends. The chain's CDR3 is CSVESGASGYTF. In nucleotides, the CDR3 is TGCAGCGTTGAGTCAGGGGCCAGTGGCTACACCTTC.

In regard to this clone: A much larger clone differs by one base, so this may be a read error. This sequence joins TRBV6-2 or TRBV6-3 and TRBJ2-5, with 8 bases fitting TRBD2. V gave up 3 bases and J gave up 7 bases; unmatched junction bases: 16. The CDR3 covers 17 residues. Germline V gene lookup returns CDR1 MNHEY and CDR2 SVGEGT. CDR3 sequence reads: CASSYSSGLDLGGTQYF. For the CDR3, the DNA is TGTGCCAGCAGTTATTCTAGCGGGCTCGATTTGGGGGGGACCCAGTACTTC.

The gene calls are TRBV5-1 and TRBJ2-3, with 10 bases aligning to TRBD2. Per the germline V gene, CDR1 is SGHRS and CDR2 is YFSETQ. CDR3 length: 16 residues. Germline trimming cut 4 bases from V and 2 bases from J; bases unmatched to any gene: 7. CDR3 DNA sequence: TGCGCCAGCAGCGGCCTAGCGGGAGCCGACACAGATACGCAGTATTTT. Protein sequence: CASSGLAGADTDTQYF. Supplemented by reference TRBV5-1 and TRBJ2-3, the full variable domain reads KAGVTQTPRYLIKTRGQQVTLSCSPISGHRSVSWYQQTPGQGLQFLFEYFSETQRNKGNFPGRFSGRQFSNSRSEMNVSTLELGDSALYLCASSGLAGADTDTQYFGPGTRLTVL.

This clone was detected ten times or more. CDR3 amino acids: CASSLGGATLTDTQYF. CDR3 in DNA: TGCGCCAGCAGCTTGGGAGGGGCCACCCTCACAGATACGCAGTATTTT. The chain has TRBV5-1 and TRBJ2-3; D tentatively fits TRBD1 or TRBD2 (5 bases each). The CDR3 runs 16 residues. CDR1 is SGHRS, CDR2 YFSETQ, per germline. The germline V and J ends were trimmed by 0 bases and 2 bases, with 13 bases remaining between them.

This clone has just a few counts. This could be a read error, since a much larger clone is one nucleotide away. The sample carries other DNA sequences with the same CDR3. The chain employs TRBV18 and TRBJ2-1, with D hard to call. Germline V CDR1 and CDR2: KGHSH, LQKENI. CDR3 length equals 11 residues. In DNA, the CDR3 is TGTGCCAGCTCACCAAGCAATGAACAGTTCTTC. This gives the protein CASSPSNEQFF.

The chain links TRBV3-1 to TRBJ2-1, with a weak D call TRBD1 (6 bases). There are 19 residues in the CDR3. CDR1 LGHDT and CDR2 YNNKEL come from the germline V gene (reference sequence). Trimming removed 4 bases at V and 3 bases at J, with 25 bases between. The CDR3 DNA sequence: TGTGCCAGCAGCCTCAGGGAAGGGATCGGGGACATAGGCTACAATGAGCAGTTCTTC. It translates to CASSLREGIGDIGYNEQFF.

J is TRBJ2-2 and V is TRBV12-3 or TRBV12-4; D is ambiguous. The CDR3 is 14 residues long. V was pared by 3 bases and J by 1 base, with 6 bases between. In DNA, the CDR3 is TGTGCCAGCAGTTTGTTGTGGAACACCGGGGAGCTGTTTTTT. It encodes CASSLLWNTGELFF.

This clone occurred many times. This chain joins TRBV20-1 and TRBJ2-1; 11 bases align to TRBD2. The CDR3 has 14 residues. Germline CDR1 DFQATT, CDR2 SNEGSKA (reference sequence). V gave up 5 bases and J gave up 4 bases; unmatched junction bases: 4. This CDR3 is CSAVRLAGYNEQFF. The CDR3 nucleotides read TGCAGTGCTGTTAGACTAGCGGGGTACAATGAGCAGTTCTTC.

This clone was seen at least ten times. At the DNA level, this CDR3 is encoded by other sequences in the same sample as well. The rearrangement uses TRBV4-3 and TRBJ1-1; possible D gene TRBD1, 5 bases. Germline CDR1 LGHNA, CDR2 YSLEER. V lost 5 bases to trimming and J lost 3 bases, with 13 bases between them. The CDR3 loop spans 14 amino acids. CDR3 loop: CASSSAGGDTEAFF. The CDR3 DNA sequence: TGCGCCAGCAGCTCCGCGGGGGGGGACACTGAAGCTTTCTTT.

The CDR3 sequence: CAWSLMGGVYTEAFF. The CDR3 coding sequence is TGTGCCTGGAGTTTAATGGGAGGCGTCTACACTGAAGCTTTCTTT. The chain uses TRBV30 and TRBJ1-1; D not certain. V lost 2 bases to trimming and J lost 3 bases, with 16 bases between them. Germline CDR1 reads GTSNPN; CDR2 reads SVGIG (reference sequence). The CDR3 has 15 amino acids.

This clone appeared many times. The chain employs TRBV9 and TRBJ2-3; unclear D gene. V lost 0 bases to trimming and J lost 2 bases, with 7 bases between them. From germline, CDR1 is SGDLS and CDR2 YYNGEE. The length of the CDR3 is 14 residues. CDR3 bases: TGTGCCAGCAGCGTAGGTCAGAACACAGATACGCAGTATTTT. Encoded protein: CASSVGQNTDTQYF.

The rearrangement uses TRBV7-2 and TRBJ2-5; D could derive from TRBD1 or TRBD2 (7 bases each). Trimming removed 2 bases from V and 4 bases from J, with 17 bases in between. The germline V gene encodes CDR1 SGHTA and CDR2 FQGNSA. The CDR3 length is 16 residues. In nucleotides, the CDR3 is TGTGCCAGCAGCTTACAGAGTAGCAGGGGGGGAGAGACCCAGTACTTC. Its translation: CASSLQSSRGGETQYF.

Only a few counts were recorded for this clone. Being one base from a much bigger clone, this may be a read error. At the DNA level, this CDR3 is encoded by other sequences in the same sample as well. In DNA form, the CDR3 reads TGTGCCAGCAGGGACAGGGGAGATCAGCCCCAGCATTTT. It encodes CASRDRGDQPQHF. V and J are TRBV6-1 and TRBJ1-5, with 9 bases that match TRBD1. Germline V gene data show CDR1 as MNHNS and CDR2 as SASEGT. The CDR3 loop spans 13 amino acids. Losses at the gene ends were 6 bases for V and 5 bases for J; bases not matched to a gene: 2.

CDR3 in amino acids: CASSLEFGQGHDQYV. As DNA, the CDR3 is TGTGCCAGCAGCTTGGAATTTGGACAGGGTCACGATCAGTACGTC. The V gene is TRBV5-5, the J gene TRBJ2-7, with 8 positions matching TRBD1. Germline lookup yields CDR1 SGHKS and CDR2 YYEKEE (reference sequence). The CDR3 contains 15 residues.

This clone came up many times. The chain links TRBV19 to TRBJ2-2; maybe TRBD2 (5 bases). This CDR3 has 15 amino acids. V was cut by 2 bases and J by 5 bases, with 12 bases left in between. The germline V gene encodes CDR1 LNHDA and CDR2 SQIVND (reference sequence). CDR3 bases: TGTGCCAGTAGTATAAAGGGAGCCGATACCGGGGAGCTGTTTTTT. Translation gives CASSIKGADTGELFF.